The entry below gives a single T cell receptor (beta chain) sequence along with its context. Antigen: not known. This clone may be a read error of a much larger clone one base away. The sample originates from a study of neurological immune-mediated disorders. Via MiXCR, TCRdb re-called the 5' RACE reads, giving one row per CDR3 protein. The sample includes about 62,000 distinct CDR3 sequences, roughly 3.5% of them seen just once. The study's findings and limits: On phylogenetic grouping, the repertoires of 18 of 34 multiple sclerosis patients fell within one related-CDR3 cluster, constituting a possible signature.

Looked up from germline, CDR1 is DFQATT and CDR2 is SNEGSKA (reference sequence). Trimming removed 6 bases from V and 7 bases from J; junction bases left unmatched: 12. This CDR3 spans 15 amino acids. Sequences were obtained from PBMCs. The rearrangement uses TRBV20-1 and TRBJ2-7; 13 positions match TRBD2. The origin of this receptor is a woman in her 50s with multiple sclerosis. CDR3 bases: TGCAGTGCCCCGGGACTAGCGGGAAATTTTGAAGAGCAGTACTTC. This encodes CSAPGLAGNFEEQYF.